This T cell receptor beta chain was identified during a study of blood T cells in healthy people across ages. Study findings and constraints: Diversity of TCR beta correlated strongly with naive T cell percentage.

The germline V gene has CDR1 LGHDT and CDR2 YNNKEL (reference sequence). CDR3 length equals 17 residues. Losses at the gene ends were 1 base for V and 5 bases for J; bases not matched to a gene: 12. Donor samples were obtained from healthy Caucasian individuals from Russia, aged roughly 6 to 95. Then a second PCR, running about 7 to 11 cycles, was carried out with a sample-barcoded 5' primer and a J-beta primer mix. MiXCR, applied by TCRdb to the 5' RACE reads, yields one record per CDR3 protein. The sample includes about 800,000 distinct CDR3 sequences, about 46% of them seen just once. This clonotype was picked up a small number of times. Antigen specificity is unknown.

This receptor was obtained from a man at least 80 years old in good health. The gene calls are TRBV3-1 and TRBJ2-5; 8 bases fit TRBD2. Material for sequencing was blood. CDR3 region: CASSQGSGSNPGETQYF. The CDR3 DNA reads TGTGCCAGCAGCCAAGGGAGCGGGAGTAACCCTGGGGAGACCCAGTACTTC.